These T cell receptor beta chains were read from a single sample in a study of blood T cell repertoires in COVID-19. Using immunoSEQ multiplex PCR, the repertoire was profiled, and TCRdb retains in-frame clones only, with some absent. This repertoire shows around 310,000 clones, roughly nine tenths found once; its top ten account for less than 9.5%. The sequencing input was PBMCs or T cells enriched from blood (not recorded which). These TCRs come from a woman in her thirties who had recovered from COVID-19. Each CDR3 is given with its conserved first and last residue. A D gene is named only where the DNA matches it firmly. Clone size appears in some rows only: once, few, many, or a class for an expanded clone.

J	size	V	D	CDR3	DNA
TRBJ2-2	NA	TRBV11-2	NA	CASSLFGLLGTGELFF	TGTGCCAGCAGCTTATTTGGGCTATTAGGTACCGGGGAGCTGTTTTTT
TRBJ1-4	NA	TRBV5-1	NA	CASRWAYATNEKLFF	TGCGCCAGCAGGTGGGCGTATGCAACTAATGAAAAACTGTTTTTT
TRBJ2-5	few	TRBV5-1	NA	CASSSGTEIAETQYF	TGCGCCAGCAGCTCCGGCACAGAGATCGCGGAGACCCAGTACTTC
TRBJ1-1	NA	TRBV5-1	NA	CASSFQGSTEAFF	TGCGCCAGCAGCTTTCAGGGGAGCACTGAAGCTTTCTTT
TRBJ1-4	NA	TRBV7-2	NA	CASSLVTGWTEKLFF	TGTGCCAGCAGCTTAGTTACGGGGTGGACTGAAAAACTGTTTTTT
TRBJ2-7	NA	TRBV4-1	TRBD1	CASSHRQGREQYF	TGCGCCAGCAGCCACAGACAGGGGAGGGAGCAGTACTTC
TRBJ2-2	few	TRBV18	NA	CASSPSGELFF	TGTGCCAGCTCACCCTCCGGGGAGCTGTTTTTT
TRBJ1-4	NA	TRBV7-9	TRBD1	CASSFAQGSNEKLFF	TGTGCCAGCAGCTTCGCACAGGGGTCTAATGAAAAACTGTTTTTT
TRBJ2-2	once	TRBV30	NA	CAWRLTGANTGELFF	TGTGCCTGGAGGCTCACAGGAGCGAACACCGGGGAGCTGTTTTTT
TRBJ2-1	NA	TRBV19	TRBD2	CASSILAGAGNEQFF	TGTGCCAGTAGTATCTTAGCGGGAGCCGGGAATGAGCAGTTCTTC
TRBJ1-1	NA	TRBV9	NA	CASSVGSLNTEAFF	TGTGCCAGCAGCGTAGGGAGCCTGAACACTGAAGCTTTCTTT
TRBJ1-1	NA	TRBV6-4	NA	CASSDWGRVNTEAFF	TGTGCCAGCAGTGACTGGGGCAGGGTGAACACTGAAGCTTTCTTT
TRBJ2-1	NA	TRBV4-3	NA	CASSHTDDFYNEQFF	TGCGCCAGCAGCCATACGGATGACTTTTACAATGAGCAGTTCTTC
TRBJ2-5	NA	TRBV2	NA	CVSREWVGAETQYF	TGTGTCAGCAGGGAATGGGTGGGCGCGGAGACCCAGTACTTC